This TCR beta chain derives from a study of cytomegalovirus exposure and HLA in healthy donors. The CDR3 is made up of 16 amino acids. V lost 6 bases to trimming and J lost 2 bases, with 14 bases between them. Germline CDR1 reads MDHEN; CDR2 reads SYDVKM. Researchers ran the PCR with 60 Vbeta and 13 Jbeta primers. Only in-frame clones appear in the TCRdb table, and some are missing; sequencing was by immunoSEQ multiplex PCR. The sample has 50,000 or so clones. Material for sequencing was PBMCs. The rearrangement links TRBV28 to TRBJ2-6; no reliable D call. The source is a man aged 40-49 years in good health and CMV-seropositive. The CDR3 is CASSRLTRAGANVLTF. In DNA form, the CDR3 reads TGTGCCAGCAGCCGGTTGACTCGGGCTGGGGCCAACGTCCTGACTTTC.